This T cell receptor (beta chain) stems from a study of cytomegalovirus exposure and HLA in healthy donors (dated by TCRdb to between 2016 and 2019). Background on the whole study: An earlier analysis of approximately 640 of the donors reported 250 to 350 Gb of sequence data and about 100 million unique TCR beta sequences from about 179 million T cells. Roughly 300 gigabases of sequencing data and approximately 85 million unique TCR sequences were included in an early release covering about 700 HLA-typed donors. The genetic ancestry cluster associated with self-reported Caucasian donors included around 76% of the roughly 360 genotyped donors. The aim of the study was to test whether cataloging public T cell receptors could identify signatures of past pathogen exposure. The study profiled the T cell repertoires of hundreds of subjects by immunosequencing and related them to cytomegalovirus serostatus. A separate validation cohort of about 110 different subjects was used in addition to the roughly 640-subject first cohort. To predict cytomegalovirus infection status, the study combined high-throughput TCR immunosequencing, statistical association of individual TCRs with disease status, and machine learning. A later analysis re-analyzed previously published TCR beta repertoires from several hundred donors and added high-resolution HLA genotyping to study TCR occurrence patterns. In the later analysis, no new phenotypic data were used to find candidate immune exposures; instead, reliance was placed on TCR beta sequences and their occurrence across donors. To decide whether each TCR beta V gene segment behaved as functional or pseudogenic, an earlier analysis of 587 of the donors relied on high-throughput TCR beta sequencing. Donor age, sex, ethnicity and CMV serostatus were collected together with the repertoire data. A later genetic analysis took genome-wide SNP genotypes for about three fifths of the 666 donors and used that subset as a discovery cohort. Every repertoire in the discovery cohort had been generated on one and the same sequencing platform. Class I and class II HLA loci were covered by the typing at four-digit resolution. The number of donors typed differed by locus, with about 629-640 for A, B, C, DRB1 and DQB1, 522 for DQA1, over 600 for DPA1, and under 490 for DPB1. Because of strong linkage in the cohort, roughly five DR-DQ haplotypes were treated as single units for association and clustering. On average, around 200,000 unique TCR beta nucleotide sequences were sequenced per donor among 398 genotyped donors of the cohort, with roughly 18% of those sequences being non-productive.

The CDR3 sequence holds 14 residues, the cysteine and phenylalanine included. The sequence is cut down to CDR3 DNA, 42 bases in frame from base 1. Germline trimming amounts to 0 bases on V and 8 bases on J, with 0 as the count of junction bases outside the gene matches. CDR1 and CDR2, looked up from the germline V gene (reference sequence), are SGHNT and YYREEE. Library preparation used the immunoSEQ multiplex PCR assay. For the multiplex PCR, a mixture combining 60 forward primers for TCR Vbeta segments and 13 reverse primers for TCR Jbeta segments was used. A multiplex PCR assay on genomic DNA amplified the CDR3 region of rearranged TCR beta genes. The Illumina HiSeq System was used to sequence the amplified TCR beta libraries as 87-base-pair reads. The authors processed their data as follows. Across the 670 or so repertoires, a later analysis counted roughly 77 million unique TCR beta chains, around 10 million of which were shared by at least two donors. To remove PCR and sequencing errors, raw reads were error-corrected and collapsed into unique sequences using a nearest-neighbor algorithm that merged closely related sequences. Alignment of CDR3 sequences to IMGT reference sequences was used to assign V, D and J gene segments. For a sequence to be retained, a match of at least six nucleotides was required to both a V gene segment and a J gene segment. A rearrangement was called productive if the CDR3 had no stop codons and remained in frame with V and J, and every other rearrangement was called non-productive. Following IMGT convention, CDR3 was defined as the stretch from the second conserved V-encoded cysteine up to the conserved J-encoded phenylalanine. The earlier analysis of some 580 of the donors excluded any sequence lacking an unambiguous match to a single V gene segment. An earlier analysis of 587 of the donors classified V segments as functional when productive rearrangements were above 56.7% and as segregating when the standard deviation between donors was above 5%. A statistical classification framework was built for diagnosing cytomegalovirus status from the catalog of TCR beta chain sequences. In a later analysis, V and J genes were assigned by comparing TCR nucleotide sequences against IMGT/GENE-DB human TR gene sequences. The TCRdist pipeline was used in a later analysis to assign CDR3 sequences and most-parsimonious VDJ recombination scenarios. In a later analysis, each TCR beta chain was defined by its CDR3 amino acid sequence together with its V-gene family, and reads lacking a unique V-gene family were excluded. As a way to deal with suspected cross-contamination and a sequencing artifact, a later analysis dropped more than 500 nucleotide sequences that were highly shared and had low generation probability. In a later analysis, a clonal expansion index for each public chain was calculated from normalized within-repertoire ranks of inferred template counts. In a later analysis, generation probabilities were computed with a VDJ recombination model fitted to out-of-frame rearrangements, and the resulting probabilities were checked against IGoR. In a later analysis, hypergeometric tests were used to score TCR-TCR, TCR-HLA and TCR-CMV co-occurrence, with a repertoire-size bias correction applied to TCR pairs. A later analysis estimated false discovery rates by permuting HLA or CMV assignments 20 times. In a later analysis, co-occurring TCRs were grouped using DBSCAN, with TCRdist sequence similarity added in when clustering inside HLA-allele-positive subsets. Co-occurrence clustering excluded repertoires with fewer than 30,000 or more than 120,000 public chains, plus five with anomalous nucleotide sharing. TCRdb mirrors the immuneACCESS table, restricted to in-frame sequences. Some clones are absent from its copies; in checked studies, under half trace to an unresolved V gene, and the reason for the others is unknown. V, J and clone size derive from that table, while D and trimming were established from the DNA sequence. The sample has 140,000 or so clones on record, more than 75% of them singletons. The ten biggest clones cover 1.5% to 2% of the sample.

The paper's findings and limits, for the study overall: The study gave a list of 150 to 200 TCR beta chains associated with cytomegalovirus. According to a later genetic analysis, donors in an Asian-associated ancestry cluster had fewer N-insertions in productive TCRs than the approximately 710-donor mean. The authors suggested that the approach could potentially be extended to other disease states and immunological phenotypes. In a later analysis, most CMV-associated TCR beta chains were found to appear HLA-restricted, with HLA associations seemingly driven largely by CMV exposure. The classifier was reported to diagnose cytomegalovirus status with high specificity and sensitivity in both the original and validation cohorts. A further reported finding was that TCR beta sequences accurately predicted the HLA-A and HLA-B alleles for most subjects in the first cohort. In an earlier analysis of 587 of the donors, most TCR beta V segments were observed in productive rearrangements about 90% or about 30% of the time, broadly matching IMGT annotations. HLA typing was unavailable for some donors at each locus, so association tests used only the typed subset. A later genetic analysis associated a missense DCLRE1C variant with V-gene and J-gene trimming of TCR beta chains, and an independent cohort replicated the association. Because counts were too low, seventeen rarely observed V segments, including chromosome 9 orphons, were excluded from the earlier analysis of a few hundred of the donors. A few of the identified cytomegalovirus-associated TCR beta chains were confirmed in vitro to be specific for cytomegalovirus antigens. In a later analysis, HLA-associated TCR beta chains showed more clonal expansion and lower generation probabilities than non-associated chains that were equally common. Several of the top co-occurrence clusters appeared to be linked to parvovirus B19, influenza, CMV and Epstein-Barr virus, according to a later analysis. Roughly uniform sequencing depth across donors was assumed in presence/absence analyses, although this assumption may not hold. A cluster of highly shared sequence variants was judged likely to be a technical artifact of the sequencing pipeline. In a later analysis, 15,000 to 20,000 TCR beta sequences were associated with specific HLA alleles at a false discovery rate of 0.05. The cohort was sequenced for TCR beta chains only, and without alpha or paired-chain data the features that could be detected were limited. Immune exposure information for the cohort was limited to CMV serostatus. Because the 87-base-pair reads could not distinguish some IMGT-functional V segments, including TRBV6-2 and TRBV6-3, those segments were excluded. When HLA alleles, especially DR and DQ, strongly co-occurred, TCR associations were difficult to assign to individual alleles. In a later analysis, TCR association rates were found to vary across HLA loci, with the most associated TCRs seen for DRB1 alleles and the fewest for HLA-C alleles. While some public TCRs were present in many individuals, most TCR sequences turned up only very rarely across donors. Correlated functional status among segregating V segments might be attributable to linkage disequilibrium, but an unknown experimental factor could not be ruled out.

A note on this clone: Its antigen is unknown. No base quality values were provided; no much bigger clone lies one nucleotide off.

The cohort consisted of approximately 670 healthy bone marrow donors. At the time of sampling, every cohort member was nominally healthy, though immune exposures that went unrecorded were likely present. The donor tested CMV seronegative, placing the donor among the 350 or so seronegative members of the cohort. A peripheral blood sample was provided by each donor, and peripheral blood mononuclear cells were used for TCR beta sequencing. The Qiagen DNeasy Blood Extraction Kit was used to extract genomic DNA from the blood cell samples. The V and J genes are TRBV5-4 and TRBJ2-1; 12 bases in between match TRBD2. Material for sequencing was PBMCs. The source of this sequence is a man in his forties in good health and CMV-seronegative. The nucleotide sequence is TGTGCCAGCAGCTTGGGACTAGCGGGGGATGAGCAGTTCTTC. Translated, it gives CASSLGLAGDEQFF. Where the CDR3 stops, the reference TRBV5-4 and TRBJ2-1 genes take over; the full variable domain is ETGVTQSPTHLIKTRGQQVTLRCSSQSGHNTVSWYQQALGQGPQFIFQYYREEENGRGNFPPRFSGLQFPNYSSELNVNALELDDSALYLCASSLGLAGDEQFFGPGTRLTVL.